This TCR beta chain derives from a study of T cell responses to AZD1222 COVID-19 vaccine. Notes on the study in general: The donor group comprised mostly white British people and more females; the analysis possibly underestimated clonal diversity. The study identified only five to seven AZD1222 recipients as seropositive at baseline. The peak T cell response came first, and repertoires were sampled only after it. Among spike-specific TCRs, nearly half reportedly target unmutated variant regions.

The CDR3 loop spans 12 amino acids. The germline V gene has CDR1 DFQATT and CDR2 SNEGSKA (reference sequence). The V end lost 3 bases, the J end lost 3 bases, and 8 bases lay between the germline ends. Note on this clone: Its antigen is undetermined.

Some clones are missing from TCRdb's copy, which holds only in-frame ones; the method was immunoSEQ multiplex PCR. The sample consists of 160,000 or so clones, around 90% of them appearing once. The sequencing here drew on peripheral blood, taken 28 days after the second dose of the MenACWY control vaccine. The genes are TRBV20-1 and TRBJ1-1; D unresolved. The source of this sequence is an adult who received the MenACWY meningococcal vaccine as a control. CDR3 region: CSASMGYTEAFF. CDR3 in DNA: TGCAGTGCTAGTATGGGCTACACTGAAGCTTTCTTT.